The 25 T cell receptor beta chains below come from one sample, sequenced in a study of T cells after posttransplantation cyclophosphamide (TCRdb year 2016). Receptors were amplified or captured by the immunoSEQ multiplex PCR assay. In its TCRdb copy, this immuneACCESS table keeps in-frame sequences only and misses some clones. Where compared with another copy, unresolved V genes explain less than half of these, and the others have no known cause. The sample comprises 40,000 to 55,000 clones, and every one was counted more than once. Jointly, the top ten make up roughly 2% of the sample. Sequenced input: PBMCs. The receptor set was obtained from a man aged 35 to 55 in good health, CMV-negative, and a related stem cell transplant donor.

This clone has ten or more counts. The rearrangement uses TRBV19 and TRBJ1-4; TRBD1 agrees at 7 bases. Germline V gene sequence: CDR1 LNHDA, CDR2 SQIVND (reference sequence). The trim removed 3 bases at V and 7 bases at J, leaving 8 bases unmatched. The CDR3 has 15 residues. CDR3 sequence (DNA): TGTGCCAGTAGTATCTCCCAGGGGGAGACTGAAAAACTGTTTTTT. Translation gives CASSISQGETEKLFF.

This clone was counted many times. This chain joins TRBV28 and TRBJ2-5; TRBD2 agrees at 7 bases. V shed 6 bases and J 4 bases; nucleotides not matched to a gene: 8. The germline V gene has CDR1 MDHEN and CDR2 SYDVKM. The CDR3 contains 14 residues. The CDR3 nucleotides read TGTGCCAGCAGCGGCCGGGGGGTAGGAGAGACCCAGTACTTC. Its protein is CASSGRGVGETQYF.

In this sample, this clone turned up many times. CDR3 DNA sequence: TGTGCCAGCAGTGAAGGGCCTAGCGGGAGGGCCCTCGTCAAAAACATTCAGTACTTC. It is translated as CASSEGPSGRALVKNIQYF. The rearrangement joins TRBV2 to TRBJ2-4, with 12 bases identical to TRBD2. This CDR3 region has 19 residues. Looked up from germline, CDR1 is SNHLY and CDR2 is FYNNEI. After removal of 1 base from V and 3 bases from J, the junction contained 10 bases not matched to a gene.

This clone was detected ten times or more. The CDR3 protein is CASSPRTGNNEQFF. DNA of the CDR3: TGTGCCAGCAGCCCCCGGACAGGAAACAATGAGCAGTTCTTC. J is TRBJ2-1 and V is TRBV7-9; 7 bases are a match to TRBD1. The J segment lost 5 bases and the V segment lost 5 bases, leaving 6 bases of the junction unmatched. Per the germline V gene, CDR1 is SEHNR and CDR2 is FQNEAQ (reference sequence). CDR3 size: 14 residues.

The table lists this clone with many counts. In DNA form, the CDR3 reads TGTGCCACCAGGTCGGGTCTGAACACTGAAGCTTTCTTT. The encoded protein is CATRSGLNTEAFF. The V call is TRBV2, the J call TRBJ1-1; D is ambiguous. The germline gives CDR1 SNHLY, CDR2 FYNNEI. V gave up 10 bases and J gave up 0 bases, with 12 bases separating them. The CDR3 consists of 13 residues.

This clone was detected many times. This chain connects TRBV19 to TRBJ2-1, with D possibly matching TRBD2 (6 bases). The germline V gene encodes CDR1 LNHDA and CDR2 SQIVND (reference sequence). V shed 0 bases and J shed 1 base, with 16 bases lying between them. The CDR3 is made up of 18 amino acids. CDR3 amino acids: CASSIDPTRRDSYNEQFF. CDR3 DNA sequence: TGTGCCAGTAGTATAGATCCCACTAGGCGGGATTCCTACAATGAGCAGTTCTTC.

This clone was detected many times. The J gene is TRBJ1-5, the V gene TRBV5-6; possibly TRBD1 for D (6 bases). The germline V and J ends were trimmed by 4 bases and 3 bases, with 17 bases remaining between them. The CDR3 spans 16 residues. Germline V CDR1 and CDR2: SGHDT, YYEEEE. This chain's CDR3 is CASSPWGGAHNQPQHF. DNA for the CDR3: TGTGCCAGCAGCCCCTGGGGGGGGGCTCACAATCAGCCCCAGCATTTT. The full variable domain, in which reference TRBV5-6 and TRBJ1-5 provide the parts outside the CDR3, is DAGVTQSPTHLIKTRGQQVTLRCSPKSGHDTVSWYQQALGQGPQFIFQYYEEEERQRGNFPDRFSGHQFPNYSSELNVNALLLGDSALYLCASSPWGGAHNQPQHFGDGTRLSIL.

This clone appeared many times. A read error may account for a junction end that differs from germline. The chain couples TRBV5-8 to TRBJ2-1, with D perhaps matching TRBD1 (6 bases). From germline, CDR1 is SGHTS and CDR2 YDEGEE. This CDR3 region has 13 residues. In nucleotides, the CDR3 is TGCCATCCCTTAGGGGGAATCGGCAATGAGCAGTTCTTC. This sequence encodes CHPLGGIGNEQFF.

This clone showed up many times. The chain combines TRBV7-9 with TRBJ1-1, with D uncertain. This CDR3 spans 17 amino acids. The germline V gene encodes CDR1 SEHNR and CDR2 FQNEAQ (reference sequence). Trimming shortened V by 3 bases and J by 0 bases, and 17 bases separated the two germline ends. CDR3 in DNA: TGTGCCAGCAGCTTTTTCCTTCATCGGGGTGTGAACACTGAAGCTTTCTTT. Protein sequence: CASSFFLHRGVNTEAFF.

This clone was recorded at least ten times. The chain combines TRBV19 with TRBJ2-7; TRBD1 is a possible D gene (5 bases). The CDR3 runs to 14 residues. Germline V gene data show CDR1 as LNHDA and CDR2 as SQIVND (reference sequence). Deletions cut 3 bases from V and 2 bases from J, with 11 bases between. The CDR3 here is CASSIQGRPYEQYF. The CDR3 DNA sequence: TGTGCCAGTAGTATTCAGGGTCGCCCCTACGAGCAGTACTTC. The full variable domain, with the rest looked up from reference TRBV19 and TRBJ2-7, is DGGITQSPKYLFRKEGQNVTLSCEQNLNHDAMYWYRQDPGQGLRLIYYSQIVNDFQKGDIAEGYSVSREKKESFPLTVTSAQKNPTAFYLCASSIQGRPYEQYFGPGTRLTVT.

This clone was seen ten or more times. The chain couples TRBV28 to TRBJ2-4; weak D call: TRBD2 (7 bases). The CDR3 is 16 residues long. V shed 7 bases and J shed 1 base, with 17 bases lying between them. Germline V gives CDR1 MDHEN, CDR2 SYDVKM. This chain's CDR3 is CASNEGGVAAKNIQYF. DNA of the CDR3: TGTGCCAGCAACGAAGGGGGGGTTGCTGCCAAAAACATTCAGTACTTC.

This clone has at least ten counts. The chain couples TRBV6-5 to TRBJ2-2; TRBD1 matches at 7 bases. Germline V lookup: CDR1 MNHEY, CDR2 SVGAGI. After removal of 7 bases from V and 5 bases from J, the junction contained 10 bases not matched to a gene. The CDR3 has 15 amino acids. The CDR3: CASTTTGIVTGELFF. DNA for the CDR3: TGTGCCAGCACCACGACAGGGATAGTTACCGGGGAGCTGTTTTTT.

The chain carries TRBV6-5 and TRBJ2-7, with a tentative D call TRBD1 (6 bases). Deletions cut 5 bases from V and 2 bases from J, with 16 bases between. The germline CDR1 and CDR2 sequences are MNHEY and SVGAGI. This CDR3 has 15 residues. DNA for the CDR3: TGTGCCAGCAGTGTACAGGGTATGAGTGCCTACGAGCAGTACTTC. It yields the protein CASSVQGMSAYEQYF.

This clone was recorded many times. The CDR3 spells CASSEGTSGSSEQFF. The DNA for the CDR3 is TGTGCCAGCAGTGAAGGGACTAGCGGGAGTAGTGAGCAGTTCTTC. The chain has TRBV6-1 and TRBJ2-1; 13 bases agree with TRBD2. The CDR3 runs 15 residues. In germline, CDR1 is MNHNS, CDR2 SASEGT. V trimming: 1 base; J trimming: 9 bases; junction bases outside the gene matches: 3.

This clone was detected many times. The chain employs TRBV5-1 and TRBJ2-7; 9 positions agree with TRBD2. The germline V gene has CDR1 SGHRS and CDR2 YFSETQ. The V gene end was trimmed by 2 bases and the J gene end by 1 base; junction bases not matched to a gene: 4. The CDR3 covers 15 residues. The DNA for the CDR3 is TGCGCCAGCAGCTTTTTTGCGGGAGGGTCCTACGAGCAGTACTTC. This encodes CASSFFAGGSYEQYF.

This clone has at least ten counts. The CDR3 loop reads CASSYVAGILLNEQFF. The CDR3 nucleotides read TGTGCCAGCAGTTACGTAGCGGGAATCCTCCTCAATGAGCAGTTCTTC. The chain uses TRBV6-5 and TRBJ2-1; the match to TRBD2 covers 8 bases. This CDR3 contains 16 residues. V lost 2 bases, J lost 6 bases, and 9 bases stayed unmatched. Germline V gene lookup returns CDR1 MNHEY and CDR2 SVGAGI.

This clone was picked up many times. CDR3 bases: TGTGCCAGCAGTTACCTACAGGGGTTAGATACGCAGTATTTT. This encodes CASSYLQGLDTQYF. The chain couples TRBV6-6 to TRBJ2-3, with 7 bases identical to TRBD1. From germline, CDR1 is MNHNY and CDR2 SVGAGI (reference sequence). V gave up 2 bases and J gave up 5 bases; unmatched junction bases: 4. The CDR3 runs 14 residues.

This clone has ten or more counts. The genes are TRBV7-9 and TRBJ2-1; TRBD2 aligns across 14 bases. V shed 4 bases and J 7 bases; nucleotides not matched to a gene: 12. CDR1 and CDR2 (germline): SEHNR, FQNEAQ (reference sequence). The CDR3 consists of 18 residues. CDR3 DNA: TGTGCCAGCAGCTCCGATAGAGGGACTAGCGGGAGTAGGAATGAGCAGTTCTTC. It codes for CASSSDRGTSGSRNEQFF.

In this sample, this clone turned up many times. CDR3 in amino acids: CASSLGQAMIETEAFF. CDR3 nucleotides: TGTGCCAGCAGTTTAGGGCAGGCGATGATTGAGACTGAAGCTTTCTTT. The chain is built from TRBV28 and TRBJ1-1; D is unclear. The CDR3 covers 16 residues. The germline V and J ends were trimmed by 2 bases and 5 bases, with 18 bases remaining between them. CDR1 MDHEN and CDR2 SYDVKM come from the germline V gene.

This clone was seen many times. In DNA form, the CDR3 reads TGCGCCAGCAGCCAAGAGGGAGCCGACGGCTACACCTTC. Protein sequence: CASSQEGADGYTF. This chain links TRBV4-1 with TRBJ1-2, with no clear D. CDR3 size: 13 residues. Trimming removed 0 bases from V and 8 bases from J, with 10 bases in between. The germline gives CDR1 MGHRA, CDR2 YSYEKL.

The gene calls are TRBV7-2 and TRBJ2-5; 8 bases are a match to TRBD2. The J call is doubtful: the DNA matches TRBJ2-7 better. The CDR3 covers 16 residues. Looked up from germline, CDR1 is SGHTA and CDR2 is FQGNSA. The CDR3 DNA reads TGTGCCAGCAGCTTAGACGGCGGGAGGTTCTCCTACGAGCAGTACTTC. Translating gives CASSLDGGRFSYEQYF.

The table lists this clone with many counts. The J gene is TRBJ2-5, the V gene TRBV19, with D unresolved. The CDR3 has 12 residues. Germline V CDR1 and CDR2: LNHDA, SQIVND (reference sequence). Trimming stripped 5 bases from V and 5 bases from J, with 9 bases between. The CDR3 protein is CASSDERETQYF. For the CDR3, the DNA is TGTGCCAGTAGTGACGAGAGGGAGACCCAGTACTTC.

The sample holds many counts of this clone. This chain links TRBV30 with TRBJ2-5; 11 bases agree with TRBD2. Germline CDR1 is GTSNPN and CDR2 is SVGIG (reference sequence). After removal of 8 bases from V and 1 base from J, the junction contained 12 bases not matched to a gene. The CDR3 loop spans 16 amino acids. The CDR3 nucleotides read TGTGCCCGAAGCTTGGCCGGACTAGCGGGCCAAGAGACCCAGTACTTC. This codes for CARSLAGLAGQETQYF.

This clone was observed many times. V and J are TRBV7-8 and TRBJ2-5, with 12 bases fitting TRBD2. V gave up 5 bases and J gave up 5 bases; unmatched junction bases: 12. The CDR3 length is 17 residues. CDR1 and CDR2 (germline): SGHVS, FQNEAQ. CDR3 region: CASSPVTSGRLGETQYF. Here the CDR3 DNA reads TGTGCCAGCAGCCCGGTGACTAGCGGGAGACTAGGGGAGACCCAGTACTTC.

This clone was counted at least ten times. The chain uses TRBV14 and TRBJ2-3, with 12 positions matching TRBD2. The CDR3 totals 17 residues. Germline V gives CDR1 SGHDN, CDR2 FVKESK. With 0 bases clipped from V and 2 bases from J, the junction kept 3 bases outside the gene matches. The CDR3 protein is CASSQDLAGGPTDTQYF. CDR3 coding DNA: TGTGCCAGCAGCCAAGACCTAGCGGGAGGGCCCACAGATACGCAGTATTTT.